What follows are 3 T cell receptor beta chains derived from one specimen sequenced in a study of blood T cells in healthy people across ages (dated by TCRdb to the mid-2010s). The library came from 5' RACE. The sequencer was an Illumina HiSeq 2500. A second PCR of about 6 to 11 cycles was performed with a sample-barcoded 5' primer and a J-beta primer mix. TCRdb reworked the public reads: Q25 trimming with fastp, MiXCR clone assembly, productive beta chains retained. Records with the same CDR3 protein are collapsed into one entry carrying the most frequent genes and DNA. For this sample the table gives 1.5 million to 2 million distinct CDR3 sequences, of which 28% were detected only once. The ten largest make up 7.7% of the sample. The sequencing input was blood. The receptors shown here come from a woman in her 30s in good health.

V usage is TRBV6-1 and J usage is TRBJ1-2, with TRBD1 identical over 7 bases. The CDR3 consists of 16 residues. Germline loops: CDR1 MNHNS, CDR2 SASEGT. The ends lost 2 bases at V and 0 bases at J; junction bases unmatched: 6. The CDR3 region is CASSERQGIANYGYTF. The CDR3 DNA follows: TGTGCCAGCAGTGAAAGACAGGGCATAGCTAACTATGGCTACACCTTC.

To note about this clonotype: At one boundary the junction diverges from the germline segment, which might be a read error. CDR3 DNA sequence: TGCGGCGTTGAGCGGCAGGGGGCGAGGAACACTGAAGCTTTCTTT. Amino acids: CGVERQGARNTEAFF. This chain joins TRBV29-1 and TRBJ1-1, with TRBD1 matching over 8 bases. CDR1 is SQVTM and CDR2 is ANQGSEA in the germline V gene. The CDR3 is made up of 15 amino acids. Using reference TRBV29-1 and TRBJ1-1 for the parts outside the CDR3, the full variable domain is SAVISQKPSRDICQRGTSLTIQCQVDSQVTMMFWYRQQPGQSLTLIATANQGSEATYESGFVIDKFPISRPNLTFSTLTVSNMSPEDSSIYLCGVERQGARNTEAFFGQGTRLTVV.

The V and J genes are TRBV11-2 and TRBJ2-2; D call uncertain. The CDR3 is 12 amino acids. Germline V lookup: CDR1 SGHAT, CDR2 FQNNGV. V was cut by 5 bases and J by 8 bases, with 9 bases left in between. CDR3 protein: CASSPAGGELFF. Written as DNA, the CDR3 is TGTGCCAGCAGCCCCGCCGGAGGGGAGCTGTTTTTT.